Presented here are 18 T cell receptor beta chains from one specimen sequenced in a study of cytomegalovirus exposure and HLA in healthy donors. Vbeta (60) and Jbeta (13) primers were used in the PCR. TCRdb keeps only in-frame clones here, not all; method: immunoSEQ multiplex PCR. This sample's table reports 41,000 or so clones. The specimen was PBMCs. The receptor source for this set is a young man in good health and CMV-seronegative.

The chain recombines TRBV6-5 with TRBJ1-2, with 8 bases matching TRBD1. Germline CDR1 reads MNHEY; CDR2 reads SVGAGI. Trimming removed 0 bases from V and 4 bases from J; junction bases left unmatched: 7. This CDR3 is built from 16 residues. In DNA, the CDR3 is TGTGCCAGCAGTTACTCGAAGGCAGGGGGCGCCTATGGCTACACCTTC. Its protein product is CASSYSKAGGAYGYTF.

Here the CDR3 reads CASSQAGTGGYEQFF. In nucleotides, the CDR3 is TGCGCCAGCAGCCAAGCGGGGACCGGGGGGTATGAGCAGTTCTTC. This rearrangement joins TRBV4-1 to TRBJ2-1; 7 bases are a match to TRBD2. The CDR3 extends over 15 amino acids. With 1 base clipped from V and 8 bases from J, the junction kept 8 bases outside the gene matches. From germline, CDR1 is MGHRA and CDR2 YSYEKL.

This chain uses TRBV2 with TRBJ1-3; TRBD1 aligns across 8 bases. Germline V gene sequence: CDR1 SNHLY, CDR2 FYNNEI. The CDR3 extends over 16 amino acids. With 3 bases clipped from V and 3 bases from J, the junction kept 7 bases outside the gene matches. CDR3 nucleotide sequence: TGTGCCAGCAGTGAGTATTTGGGGACAGGTGGAAACACCATATATTTT. This translates into CASSEYLGTGGNTIYF.

Comments on this clone: One end of the junction does not line up with germline, which may come from a read error. The chain is built from TRBV7-7 and TRBJ2-5; 10 bases line up with TRBD2. The CDR3 spans 15 residues. Germline-derived CDR1 and CDR2 are SSHAT and FNYEAQ (reference sequence). CDR3 sequence reads: CASSLVPSGGETQYF. The CDR3, as DNA: TGTGCTAGCAGCTTAGTTCCTAGCGGGGGCGAGACCCAGTACTTC.

The gene calls are TRBV25-1 and TRBJ1-4; 7 bases are shared with TRBD1. This CDR3 comprises 15 residues. Trimming at V came to 3 bases and at J to 13 bases, leaving 14 bases not matched to a gene. Germline loops: CDR1 MGHDK, CDR2 SYGVNS. The CDR3 DNA is TGTGCCAGCAGTGAGCCGGTGGGGGACAGAGTACGACTGTTTTTT. Translating gives CASSEPVGDRVRLFF.

V gene TRBV6-5 combines with J gene TRBJ2-1; unclear D gene. The CDR3 loop spans 12 amino acids. The ends were cut back, 2 bases at V and 8 bases at J, with 7 bases in the middle. Germline CDR1 is MNHEY and CDR2 is SVGAGI. As DNA, the CDR3 is TGTGCCAGCAGTTACAGTGGCTATGAGCAGTTCTTC. It specifies CASSYSGYEQFF.

The chain couples TRBV9 to TRBJ1-2, with D maybe TRBD1 (5 bases). Trimming stripped 3 bases from V and 3 bases from J, with 21 bases between. Per the germline V gene, CDR1 is SGDLS and CDR2 is YYNGEE. The CDR3 is 17 amino acids. CDR3 nucleotide sequence: TGTGCCAGCAGCGGGTGGGCCAGGGCGAAGTTGGACTATGGCTACACCTTC. Amino acids: CASSGWARAKLDYGYTF.

The V call is TRBV5-1, the J call TRBJ1-5; tentative D call: TRBD1 (6 bases). Looked up from germline, CDR1 is SGHRS and CDR2 is YFSETQ. This CDR3 spans 14 amino acids. The V gene lost 4 bases and the J gene lost 3 bases, with 11 bases spanning the gap. The DNA for the CDR3 is TGCGCCAGCAGCCTGACAGGTTTCAATCAGCCCCAGCATTTT. Protein product: CASSLTGFNQPQHF.

The CDR3 region has the DNA TGTGCCAGCAGCTTGGGTGCAGGCTTTTACACCTTC. Its protein product is CASSLGAGFYTF. V usage is TRBV5-6 and J usage is TRBJ1-2; D not certain. CDR3 length equals 12 residues. Germline CDR1 and CDR2: SGHDT and YYEEEE. V lost 0 bases, J lost 11 bases, and 11 bases lay in between.

This sequence joins TRBV27 and TRBJ1-1; D is uncertain. In germline, CDR1 is MNHEY, CDR2 SMNVEV (reference sequence). The CDR3 runs to 13 residues. V was shortened by 7 bases and J by 8 bases, with 17 bases between the two germline ends. The CDR3 spells CASKYTRGPEAFF. The DNA for the CDR3 is TGTGCCAGCAAGTATACCCGAGGGCCCGAAGCTTTCTTT.

The chain joins TRBV11-1 to TRBJ1-4, with D uncertain. With 3 bases removed from V and 0 bases from J, the gap between germline ends came to 11 bases. Germline CDR1 reads SGHAT; CDR2 reads FQDESV (reference sequence). The CDR3 runs 16 residues. The CDR3 nucleotides are TGTGCCAGCAGCTTGCGGGGTACTACAACTAATGAAAAACTGTTTTTT. Its translation is CASSLRGTTTNEKLFF.

The V and J genes are TRBV9 and TRBJ2-7; the match to TRBD1 covers 7 bases. The CDR3 loop spans 14 amino acids. The ends lost 3 bases at V and 0 bases at J; junction bases unmatched: 3. Germline CDR1 reads SGDLS; CDR2 reads YYNGEE. In DNA form, the CDR3 reads TGTGCCAGCAGCGAGGGGGACAGCTCCTACGAGCAGTACTTC. Translation: CASSEGDSSYEQYF.

CDR3 sequence (DNA): TGTGCCAGCAGCCTCCGGACAGGGCGCGTCTCACTCCATACGCAGTATTTT. Translating gives CASSLRTGRVSLHTQYF. This chain links TRBV5-6 with TRBJ2-3; 8 nucleotides match TRBD1. CDR1 is SGHDT, CDR2 YYEEEE, per germline. After removal of 4 bases from V and 7 bases from J, the junction contained 17 bases not matched to a gene. The CDR3 totals 17 residues.

This chain joins TRBV18 and TRBJ1-2, with D tentatively TRBD1 (5 bases). The V end was cut by 6 bases, the J end by 3 bases, with 11 bases between. Germline CDR1 reads KGHSH; CDR2 reads LQKENI. This CDR3 region has 13 residues. The CDR3 region has the DNA TGTGCCAGCTCTAGTGTAGGGGACTATGGCTACACCTTC. This gives the protein CASSSVGDYGYTF.

The V gene is TRBV10-1, the J gene TRBJ1-2; no clear D. Trimming left V 4 bases short and J 8 bases short, with 14 bases between. CDR3 length: 13 amino acids. Germline assignment: CDR1 WNHNN and CDR2 SYGVQD (reference sequence). CDR3 residues: CASSASTRGGYTF. The CDR3 bases are TGCGCCAGCAGTGCTAGTACACGGGGAGGCTACACCTTC.

The chain has TRBV2 and TRBJ2-3; D gene unclear. The CDR3 contains 12 residues. Trimming left V 6 bases short and J 7 bases short, with 11 bases between. CDR1 and CDR2 from the germline V gene are SNHLY and FYNNEI. As DNA, the CDR3 is TGTGCCAGCAGAGATTATCTAAATACGCAGTATTTT. Its translation: CASRDYLNTQYF.

The chain uses TRBV4-3 and TRBJ1-1, with 8 nucleotides matching TRBD1. The CDR3 covers 14 residues. Germline CDR1 is LGHNA and CDR2 is YSLEER. V gave up 5 bases and J gave up 5 bases; unmatched junction bases: 7. CDR3 residues: CASSEGTGGTEAFF. The CDR3 DNA reads TGCGCCAGCAGCGAAGGGACAGGAGGTACTGAAGCTTTCTTT.

The chain is built from TRBV19 and TRBJ1-5, with TRBD1 matching 8 bases. This CDR3 comprises 13 residues. V trimming: 7 bases; J trimming: 5 bases; junction bases outside the gene matches: 4. CDR1 LNHDA and CDR2 SQIVND come from the germline V gene (reference sequence). CDR3 sequence: CASKDRGYQPQHF. CDR3 DNA: TGTGCCAGTAAAGACAGGGGCTATCAGCCCCAGCATTTT.